This T cell receptor beta chain was observed in a study of cytomegalovirus exposure and HLA in healthy donors. A multiplex PCR was run with 60 Vbeta primers and 13 Jbeta primers. Original analysis: Per a later analysis, the number of unique TCR beta chains was roughly 87 million, of which around 9.9 million were shared. Using immunoSEQ multiplex PCR, the repertoire was profiled, and TCRdb retains in-frame clones only, with some absent. V and J calls and clone size are as listed in that table; D and trimming were resolved from the DNA. The sample lists about 180,000 clones, roughly 85% occurring once. Remarks on this clone: Antigen: not known.

Findings and limits, study-wide: Per a prior analysis, the majority of TCR beta V segments were productive roughly 87% or roughly 30% of the time. In a later analysis, at a false discovery rate of 0.05, 17,000 or so TCR beta sequences were associated with HLA alleles. The study labeled 150 to 200 TCR beta chains cytomegalovirus-associated.

Per germline, CDR1 LNHDA and CDR2 SQIVND (reference sequence). V was trimmed by 3 bases and J by 3 bases, leaving 17 bases between them. The CDR3 contains 16 residues. V and J are TRBV19 and TRBJ2-5; possibly TRBD2 for D (6 bases). Sequences were obtained from PBMCs. The clonotype comes from a middle-aged woman in good health and CMV-seronegative. For the CDR3, the DNA is TGTGCCAGTAGTATCGGAGGGAGGCAGTCCGAAGAGACCCAGTACTTC. This sequence encodes CASSIGGRQSEETQYF.